This T cell receptor beta chain was identified in a study of a mutant IDH1 vaccine in newly diagnosed glioma (dated by TCRdb to 2020 to 2023). With respect to the entire study: In the chemotherapy-containing groups, vaccination started alongside temozolomide cycles, whereas in patients who had radiotherapy alone it started 4-6 weeks after radiotherapy. Longitudinal TCRB deep sequencing was performed for fewer than 30 treated patients wherever samples were available for exploratory analyses. The 30 to 40 treated patients were around 62% male and 37.5% female, with a mean age of approximately 40 years. Before enrollment, most patients had been given radiochemotherapy with temozolomide as standard therapy, while the rest had received either radiotherapy alone or temozolomide alone. Six visits were used for peripheral blood collection: V03 (baseline), V05, V07, V10, V12 and V13. Visit V12 was the week-35 safety follow-up and visit V13 was the week-47 end of study.

The CDR3, cysteine through phenylalanine, is 14 amino acids long. The sequence is cut down to CDR3 DNA, 42 bases in frame from base 1. CDR1 and CDR2 are read off the germline V gene (reference sequence) as GTSNPN and SVGIG. Deletion took 8 bases off V and 8 bases off J, with a span of 19 bases between the germline ends. Library prep was done by the immunoSEQ multiplex PCR assay. Rearranged TCR beta chain sequences were amplified with the hsTCRB Kit following the manufacturer's protocol. TCRB libraries were sequenced on an Illumina MiSeq. As for how the authors treated the data: The proprietary platform of the kit vendor was used for demultiplexing, trimming and gene mapping. As stored in TCRdb, this immuneACCESS dataset retains in-frame rearrangements with V and J assigned. A fraction of the clones does not appear; measured against another copy, unresolved V genes explain less than half of the discrepancy, and the remainder lacks a known reason. Clone size and V and J calls were adopted from that table, with D and trimming inferred from the DNA. The sample table holds roughly 32,000 clones, of which about 82% were seen once. Roughly 3.2% of the sample is taken by the ten largest.

On this clone itself: Its antigen is still unknown. Base qualities are missing; no much larger clone stands one base away.

Read against the paper, the sample's time point label means: week 35, safety follow-up. Each vaccine dose was 300 ug of a 20-mer mutant IDH1 peptide in Montanide, given subcutaneously with topical imiquimod. Patients received eight vaccinations in weeks 1, 3, 5, 7, 11, 15, 19 and 23, corresponding to visits V03 through V10. Newly diagnosed WHO grade 3 or 4 IDH1-mutant astrocytomas showing loss of nuclear ATRX were present in the donors. The samples were drawn from NOA16, a multicentre, single-arm, open-label phase I trial in Germany that tested a mutant IDH1 peptide vaccine in humans for the first time. Genomic DNA for TCRB sequencing was extracted from EDTA blood using the DNeasy Blood and Tissue Kit. What the study reported, not specific to this receptor: Selection of PBMC samples for TCRB deep sequencing was based on availability. Immune responses induced by the vaccine were seen in roughly 95% of patients across multiple MHC alleles. The authors stated that sample limitations prevented analyses of patient blood samples from being reproduced. Pseudoprogression appeared unrelated to alterations in the top peripheral T cell clonotypes detected by TCRB sequencing.

This receptor was taken from a man aged 40-50 years with glioma. Some clones in this sample may be carry-over from other donors' samples. Sequencing used PBMCs, obtained from a glioma patient whose treatment included an IDH1 peptide vaccine. This receptor chain uses TRBV30 and TRBJ1-6, with a tentative D gene TRBD1 over 5 matching bases. The CDR3 region reads CAGGGRLRDSPLHF. Here is the DNA: TGTGCCGGGGGGGGAAGGTTAAGGGATTCACCCCTCCACTTT.